A selection of T cell receptor beta chains follows, all from one sample in a study of regulatory T cells in long-lasting Graves disease. TCRdb itself ran the multiplex PCR reads through MiXCR, one entry per CDR3 protein. Among around 450,000 distinct CDR3 sequences listed, about a fifth were seen once. The sequencing here drew on peripheral blood mononuclear cells (PBMCs), taken when the disease was refractory, from a patient treated with antithyroid drugs. Source of these receptors: a female donor with Graves disease. The CDR3 runs from the conserved cysteine through the conserved F or W. Each record gives: CDR3 DNA, CDR3 protein, clone size, V gene, D gene, J gene. The D gene is left open where the match is weak. Clone sizes are given selectively: once, few, many, or a class where the clone is expanded.

DNA: TGTGCCAGCAGCGTAGAGGGCGCGTACCAAGAGACCCAGTACTTC
CDR3: CASSVEGAYQETQYF
size: many
V: TRBV9
D: .
J: TRBJ2-5

DNA: TGTGCCAGCAGTCGCCGGGACAGGGGCCCAGTAGGCACTGAAGCTTTCTTT
CDR3: CASSRRDRGPVGTEAFF
size: many
V: TRBV12-3/TRBV12-4
D: TRBD1
J: TRBJ1-1

DNA: TGTGCCAGCAGCTCCAAGCTCAAGACTCGCGGCTACACCTTC
CDR3: CASSSKLKTRGYTF
size: few
V: TRBV7-6
D: .
J: TRBJ1-2

DNA: TGCAGTGCTAGAGTGGACGGGAACACCGGGGAGCTGTTTTTT
CDR3: CSARVDGNTGELFF
size: many
V: TRBV20-1
D: .
J: TRBJ2-2

DNA: TGTGCCACCAGCAGAACCTTGGGTCGAGGGGAAAAACTGTTTTTT
CDR3: CATSRTLGRGEKLFF
size: many
V: TRBV15
D: .
J: TRBJ1-4

DNA: TGCGCCAGCAGCTTGGGGGAAATAAGCTACGAGCAGTACTTC
CDR3: CASSLGEISYEQYF
size: many
V: TRBV5-1
D: .
J: TRBJ2-7

DNA: TGTGCCAGCAGTTTATTGTGGGGGTTTGGCGGGGGAACCTCTGGGGCCAACGTCCTGACTTTC
CDR3: CASSLLWGFGGGTSGANVLTF
size: many
V: TRBV28
D: TRBD2
J: TRBJ2-6

DNA: TGTGCCAGCAGCGCCGTTCTACAAAGTGAGCAGTTCTTC
CDR3: CASSAVLQSEQFF
size: .
V: TRBV9
D: .
J: TRBJ2-1

DNA: TGCGCCAGCAGCCGACCCGGAGCCGACTATGGCTACACCTTC
CDR3: CASSRPGADYGYTF
size: .
V: TRBV4-1
D: .
J: TRBJ1-2

DNA: TGTGCCATCAGTGAGGCGGACAGGGGCCGTGAAAAACTGTTTTTT
CDR3: CAISEADRGREKLFF
size: many
V: TRBV10-3
D: TRBD1
J: TRBJ1-4

DNA: TGCAGTGCTAGGGCTCGGGACACCTACGAGCAGTACTTC
CDR3: CSARARDTYEQYF
size: many
V: TRBV20-1
D: .
J: TRBJ2-7

DNA: TGTGCCAGCAACGAGCGGGTGAACACCGGGGAGCTGTTTTTT
CDR3: CASNERVNTGELFF
size: many
V: TRBV28
D: .
J: TRBJ2-2

DNA: TGTGCCAGCAGTTTGACAGGGGAAGGCTCACCCCTCCACTTT
CDR3: CASSLTGEGSPLHF
size: many
V: TRBV28
D: TRBD1
J: TRBJ1-6

DNA: TGCGCCAGCAGCCAAGATATTGGGACTGAGCAGTTCTTC
CDR3: CASSQDIGTEQFF
size: few
V: TRBV4-3
D: .
J: TRBJ2-1

DNA: TGTGCCAGCAGCGTGGAACAGGGAGAGCAGGAAAAACTGTTTTTT
CDR3: CASSVEQGEQEKLFF
size: .
V: TRBV9
D: .
J: TRBJ1-4

DNA: TGTGCCAGCAGCTTAAGGGGAATGAACACTGAAGCTTTCTTT
CDR3: CASSLRGMNTEAFF
size: many
V: TRBV11-2
D: .
J: TRBJ1-1

DNA: TGTGCCAGCAGTTTAGGGACAGGCTATAGCAATCAGCCCCAGCATTTT
CDR3: CASSLGTGYSNQPQHF
size: few
V: TRBV28
D: TRBD1
J: TRBJ1-5

DNA: TGTGCCAGCAGCTTGCCTACTAGCGGGAGGGCCTACAATGAGCAGTTCTTC
CDR3: CASSLPTSGRAYNEQFF
size: .
V: TRBV5-8
D: TRBD2
J: TRBJ2-1

DNA: TGCGCCAGCAGATCGGGGACAGGGGGAGAGACCCAGTACTTC
CDR3: CASRSGTGGETQYF
size: .
V: TRBV5-1
D: TRBD1
J: TRBJ2-5

DNA: TGCAGTGCTAGAGAATTACAGCCCTACGAGCAGTACTTC
CDR3: CSARELQPYEQYF
size: .
V: TRBV20-1
D: .
J: TRBJ2-7

DNA: TGTGCCAGTAGTATAGTGGGACAGGGGACCTACGAGCAGTACTTC
CDR3: CASSIVGQGTYEQYF
size: .
V: TRBV19
D: TRBD1
J: TRBJ2-7

DNA: TGTGCCAGCAGCCTCTGGTCCTACGGGGGCATCGGGGAGCTGTTTTTT
CDR3: CASSLWSYGGIGELFF
size: .
V: TRBV7-9
D: .
J: TRBJ2-2

DNA: TGTGCCAGCAGTCGATATGAGGGCTCCCTCTACGAGCAGTACTTC
CDR3: CASSRYEGSLYEQYF
size: .
V: TRBV28
D: .
J: TRBJ2-7

DNA: TGTGCCAGCACCCCGTCGTGGTCGGGGGGGGCGAGTCAGCCCCAGCATTTT
CDR3: CASTPSWSGGASQPQHF
size: few
V: TRBV12-3/TRBV12-4
D: .
J: TRBJ1-5

DNA: TGTGCTACGAAGGAACAGTCTTACGAGCAGTACTTC
CDR3: CATKEQSYEQYF
size: many
V: TRBV28
D: .
J: TRBJ2-7

DNA: TGTGCCAGCAGCGAAAACACAGGGCCCACTGAAGCTTTCTTT
CDR3: CASSENTGPTEAFF
size: once
V: TRBV14
D: .
J: TRBJ1-1

DNA: TGCGCCAGCAGCTTGGCCGTGTCAGCGAACACTGAAGCTTTCTTT
CDR3: CASSLAVSANTEAFF
size: few
V: TRBV5-1
D: .
J: TRBJ1-1

DNA: TGTGCCAGCAGCCGGGGCAGCGACAGCGGACGGTATGGCTACACCTTC
CDR3: CASSRGSDSGRYGYTF
size: few
V: TRBV14
D: .
J: TRBJ1-2

DNA: TGTGCCAGCAGCCCCGGGGTTCAGTGGGGAAACACCATATATTTT
CDR3: CASSPGVQWGNTIYF
size: .
V: TRBV7-2
D: .
J: TRBJ1-3

DNA: TGTGCCAGCAGCGTATATCCAGACCCCGGGGAGCTGTTTTTT
CDR3: CASSVYPDPGELFF
size: many
V: TRBV9
D: .
J: TRBJ2-2

DNA: TGTGCCAGCAGCCGACAGGCCCAAGAGACCCAGTACTTC
CDR3: CASSRQAQETQYF
size: many
V: TRBV3-1
D: .
J: TRBJ2-5